Sequencing of this TCR beta chain was carried out in a study of Ad26.COV2.S vaccination and SARS-CoV-2 variants. Generated by immunoSEQ multiplex PCR, the TCRdb table keeps only in-frame clones and is missing some. Of about 180,000 clones in the sample, around nine tenths were seen once. Notes on the study in general: Non-spike TCR breadth showed similarity between vaccine and placebo recipients. Spike-specific TCR breadth ran higher among vaccine recipients than placebo recipients.

Trimming pared 4 bases from V and 6 bases from J, leaving 17 bases between. Germline V gene data show CDR1 as SGHNT and CDR2 as YYREEE (reference sequence). This CDR3 is built from 14 residues. On this clone: Its antigen is currently unknown.

This clonotype was obtained from a human donor who had recovered from COVID-19. This chain links TRBV5-4 with TRBJ2-7; a weak D match, TRBD1 (7 bases). Sequenced material: peripheral blood, taken after recovery from COVID-19. Here the CDR3 reads CASSPGGLRIEQYF. The CDR3 nucleotides read TGTGCCAGCAGCCCAGGGGGGCTGAGGATCGAGCAGTACTTC. Supplemented by reference TRBV5-4 and TRBJ2-7, the full variable domain reads ETGVTQSPTHLIKTRGQQVTLRCSSQSGHNTVSWYQQALGQGPQFIFQYYREEENGRGNFPPRFSGLQFPNYSSELNVNALELDDSALYLCASSPGGLRIEQYFGPGTRLTVT.